Listed here are 29 T cell receptor beta chains from one sample, sequenced in a study of shared T cell receptors in the human thymus. TCRdb keeps only in-frame clones here, not all; method: immunoSEQ multiplex PCR. The sample records 500,000 to 750,000 clones, around 89% being singletons. These data also formed part of another study, on human thymus T cells.

Sequencing was performed on thymocytes. Every receptor here comes from a boy in the first two years of life with a congenital heart defect.

This sequence joins TRBV10-3 and TRBJ1-1; D not resolved. Per the germline V gene, CDR1 is ENHRY and CDR2 is SYGVKD. Trimming stripped 7 bases from V and 1 base from J, with 10 bases between. The CDR3 has 13 amino acids. This CDR3 reads CAIMTGKNTEAFF. Written as DNA, the CDR3 is TGTGCCATCATGACGGGTAAGAACACTGAAGCTTTCTTT.

This clone has more than one count but fewer than ten. The rearrangement links TRBV25-1 to TRBJ2-7, with 8 nucleotides matching TRBD2. This CDR3 has 13 amino acids. From germline, CDR1 is MGHDK and CDR2 SYGVNS. The V gene end was trimmed by 4 bases and the J gene end by 2 bases; junction bases not matched to a gene: 1. The CDR3 reads CASSGREAYEQYF. The CDR3 bases are TGTGCCAGCAGTGGGCGGGAGGCCTACGAGCAGTACTTC.

The J gene is TRBJ2-1, the V gene TRBV28; TRBD2 agrees at 11 bases. CDR1 is MDHEN and CDR2 is SYDVKM in the germline V gene. This CDR3 spans 17 amino acids. The junction had 11 bases not matched to a gene; V was cut back by 4 bases and J by 6 bases. The CDR3 protein is CASSSHDGTSGSNEQFF. For the CDR3, the DNA is TGTGCCAGCAGTTCACACGATGGGACTAGCGGATCCAATGAGCAGTTCTTC.

The V and J genes are TRBV27 and TRBJ2-3, with TRBD1 as a possible D gene (5 bases). Germline V gene lookup returns CDR1 MNHEY and CDR2 SMNVEV (reference sequence). The CDR3 extends over 16 amino acids. Trimming cost V 5 bases and J 6 bases, with 21 bases left between them. The CDR3 region is CASSQAQDQSEDTQYF. The CDR3 DNA follows: TGTGCCAGCAGTCAAGCACAGGACCAAAGCGAGGATACGCAGTATTTT.

The rearrangement joins TRBV15 to TRBJ1-2, with D perhaps matching TRBD1 (6 bases). The germline V gene has CDR1 LNHNV and CDR2 YYDKDF (reference sequence). V was shortened by 9 bases and J by 1 base, with 21 bases between the two germline ends. The CDR3 runs 16 residues. DNA for the CDR3: TGTGCCACGGGGGTTGGGGGCCTGGGCCTTAACTATGGCTACACCTTC. Translation gives CATGVGGLGLNYGYTF.

This rearrangement joins TRBV4-2 to TRBJ2-1, with TRBD2 identical over 11 bases. V lost 0 bases to trimming and J lost 6 bases; unmatched junction nucleotides: 7. The germline V gene encodes CDR1 LGHNA and CDR2 YNFKEQ. The CDR3 loop spans 17 amino acids. CDR3 nucleotides: TGTGCCAGCAGCCAAGATAAAGGGACTAGCGGACGCAATGAGCAGTTCTTC. The encoded protein is CASSQDKGTSGRNEQFF.

This clone came up a few times. The V gene is TRBV11-1, the J gene TRBJ2-7, with 9 bases matching TRBD1. In germline, CDR1 is SGHAT, CDR2 FQDESV (reference sequence). V lost 4 bases and J lost 6; bases outside the gene matches: 13. The CDR3 has 16 amino acids. The CDR3 is CASSSPLGTGSAEQYF. CDR3 coding DNA: TGTGCCAGCAGCTCGCCCCTGGGGACAGGGTCCGCCGAGCAGTACTTC.

The gene calls are TRBV4-3 and TRBJ2-7, with TRBD2 matching over 9 bases. Losses at the gene ends were 4 bases for V and 2 bases for J; bases not matched to a gene: 9. Germline assignment: CDR1 LGHNA and CDR2 YSLEER. The CDR3 has 16 amino acids. The CDR3 bases are TGCGCCAGCAGCCCCCAAGCGGGAGGCGGGACCTACGAGCAGTACTTC. It codes for CASSPQAGGGTYEQYF.

This sequence joins TRBV29-1 and TRBJ2-1; D may be TRBD1 (7 bases). The CDR3 is made up of 13 amino acids. Germline values: CDR1 SQVTM, CDR2 ANQGSEA. V gave up 6 bases and J gave up 5 bases, with 14 bases separating them. CDR3 amino acids: CSVLRGTHNEQFF. CDR3 coding DNA: TGCAGCGTACTCAGGGGGACTCACAATGAGCAGTTCTTC.

V and J are TRBV11-2 and TRBJ2-3; D remains unclear. The CDR3 length is 16 residues. The V end was cut by 0 bases, the J end by 7 bases, with 17 bases between. CDR1 is SGHAT, CDR2 FQNNGV, per germline. The CDR3 DNA reads as TGTGCCAGCAGCTTAGACGCAAGCTGGGCCACGTATACGCAGTATTTT. Translation gives CASSLDASWATYTQYF.

In this sample, this clone turned up a few times. The chain links TRBV19 to TRBJ2-1, with 7 bases that match TRBD2. Looked up from germline, CDR1 is LNHDA and CDR2 is SQIVND (reference sequence). This CDR3 spans 13 amino acids. Trimming cost V 7 bases and J 4 bases; bases outside gene matches: 4. The CDR3 DNA sequence: TGTGCCAGTACCCCGCGGGGGTACAATGAGCAGTTCTTC. It yields the protein CASTPRGYNEQFF.

This clone came up once. This chain joins TRBV11-2 and TRBJ2-5, with D maybe TRBD1 (5 bases). CDR3 length: 14 residues. Germline V gene lookup returns CDR1 SGHAT and CDR2 FQNNGV. Between the trimmed V and J ends, which lost 4 bases and 0 bases, there was a span of 9 bases. DNA for the CDR3: TGTGCCAGCAGCTCCAAGGGGAACCAAGAGACCCAGTACTTC. Its protein product is CASSSKGNQETQYF.

The chain links TRBV19 to TRBJ2-1; D gene ambiguous. Trimming left V 6 bases short and J 5 bases short, with 17 bases between. The CDR3 length is 15 residues. CDR1 and CDR2 (germline): LNHDA, SQIVND (reference sequence). DNA of the CDR3: TGTGCCAGTAGGGCGACCCGGGTGCGGAACAATGAGCAGTTCTTC. Protein product: CASRATRVRNNEQFF.

The chain employs TRBV7-9 and TRBJ1-2; 8 positions agree with TRBD1. CDR3 length: 15 residues. The germline gives CDR1 SEHNR, CDR2 FQNEAQ (reference sequence). V lost 5 bases, J lost 4 bases, and 9 bases stayed unmatched. DNA for the CDR3: TGTGCCAGCAGCCTCCTGGACAGGGAGACCTATGGCTACACCTTC. It is translated as CASSLLDRETYGYTF.

The chain employs TRBV7-6 and TRBJ2-5; D remains unclear. The CDR3 length is 14 residues. Germline-derived CDR1 and CDR2 are SGHVS and FNYEAQ. The V gene lost 1 base and the J gene lost 3 bases, with 9 bases spanning the gap. CDR3 coding DNA: TGTGCCAGCAGCTTAGTGTCCGAGGAAGAGACCCAGTACTTC. Translating gives CASSLVSEEETQYF.

This chain uses TRBV11-3 with TRBJ2-1, with a possible D match to TRBD1 (5 bases). The V and J ends lost 2 bases and 5 bases respectively, with 10 bases between them. CDR1 is SGHNT, CDR2 YENEEA, per germline. The CDR3 totals 14 residues. The CDR3 sequence: CASSLHQGDNEQFF. CDR3 DNA: TGTGCCAGCAGCTTACACCAGGGTGACAATGAGCAGTTCTTC. The variable domain in full, with the rest retrieved from reference TRBV11-3 and TRBJ2-1, is EAGVVQSPRYKIIEKKQPVAFWCNPISGHNTLYWYLQNLGQGPELLIRYENEEAVDDSQLPKDRFSAERLKGVDSTLKIQPAELGDSAVYLCASSLHQGDNEQFFGPGTRLTVL.

The CDR3 DNA reads TGTGCCAGCAGTCCATCGACTATCTATGGCTACACCTTC. This codes for CASSPSTIYGYTF. The chain is built from TRBV6-5 and TRBJ1-2; D remains ambiguous. The CDR3 has 13 amino acids. V was clipped by 5 bases and J by 4 bases, with 11 bases between them. CDR1 and CDR2 (germline): MNHEY, SVGAGI.

The rearrangement joins TRBV11-3 to TRBJ2-7, with 9 bases fitting TRBD2. CDR1 SGHNT and CDR2 YENEEA come from the germline V gene. Trimming at V came to 2 bases and at J to 2 bases, leaving 7 bases not matched to a gene. CDR3 size: 16 residues. The CDR3 sequence: CASSLTGLAPTYEQYF. The CDR3 nucleotides are TGTGCCAGCAGCTTAACGGGACTAGCACCGACCTACGAGCAGTACTTC.

The genes are TRBV25-1 and TRBJ1-2; the D is unclear. V lost 1 base and J 6 bases, leaving 9 bases between the germline ends. CDR1 is MGHDK and CDR2 is SYGVNS in the germline V gene. The CDR3 length is 13 residues. In nucleotides, the CDR3 is TGTGCCAGCAGTGAATGGTCGCGGGATGGCTACACCTTC. This encodes CASSEWSRDGYTF.

The chain employs TRBV14 and TRBJ2-3, with TRBD1 matching over 7 bases. V shed 6 bases and J 1 base; nucleotides not matched to a gene: 25. This CDR3 spans 21 amino acids. Germline V gives CDR1 SGHDN, CDR2 FVKESK. In DNA, the CDR3 is TGTGCCAGCAGTCGCGGATTGCCGGGACAGTGGAGTACCTGGGGCACAGATACGCAGTATTTT. Residues: CASSRGLPGQWSTWGTDTQYF.

This rearrangement joins TRBV10-3 to TRBJ2-3; 10 nucleotides agree with TRBD2. With 8 bases clipped from V and 2 bases from J, the junction kept 4 bases outside the gene matches. Looked up from germline, CDR1 is ENHRY and CDR2 is SYGVKD. This CDR3 comprises 14 residues. The CDR3 spells CAIGTSVPTDTQYF. Written as DNA, the CDR3 is TGTGCCATCGGGACTAGCGTACCCACAGATACGCAGTATTTT.

The gene calls are TRBV4-3 and TRBJ2-1, with TRBD2 matching 13 bases. Per germline, CDR1 LGHNA and CDR2 YSLEER. Trimming cost V 0 bases and J 1 base; bases outside gene matches: 3. The CDR3 consists of 18 residues. The DNA of the CDR3 is TGCGCCAGCAGCCAAGAACTAGCGGGAGGGCCGTCCTACAATGAGCAGTTCTTC. Amino acids: CASSQELAGGPSYNEQFF.

The gene calls are TRBV7-6 and TRBJ2-3; TRBD1 matches 7 bases. Germline V gives CDR1 SGHVS, CDR2 FNYEAQ. The CDR3 length is 15 residues. Trimming removed 5 bases from V and 1 base from J; junction bases left unmatched: 6. The CDR3 sequence is CASSPGQDRTDTQYF. The DNA of the CDR3 is TGTGCCAGCAGCCCCGGACAGGACCGCACAGATACGCAGTATTTT.

V and J are TRBV10-3 and TRBJ2-7; 9 nucleotides line up with TRBD2. After removal of 11 bases from V and 0 bases from J, the junction contained 2 bases not matched to a gene. Germline V gives CDR1 ENHRY, CDR2 SYGVKD. This CDR3 is 12 amino acids long. DNA for the CDR3: TGTGCCTCTAGCGGGGTCTCCTACGAGCAGTACTTC. Translation: CASSGVSYEQYF.

The rearrangement links TRBV6-5 to TRBJ1-1; 9 nucleotides line up with TRBD1. The CDR3 contains 11 residues. Trimming removed 5 bases from V and 11 bases from J; junction bases left unmatched: 3. CDR1 and CDR2 (germline): MNHEY, SVGAGI. CDR3 DNA: TGTGCCAGCAGTGGGACAGGGAGGGCTTTCTTT. Its protein product is CASSGTGRAFF.

In nucleotides, the CDR3 is TGTGCCAGCAGCCTGGGGCCTACAGATACGCAGTATTTT. This gives the protein CASSLGPTDTQYF. The gene calls are TRBV11-1 and TRBJ2-3; a weak D match, TRBD1 (5 bases). The V gene lost 5 bases and the J gene lost 3 bases, with 9 bases spanning the gap. Germline-derived CDR1 and CDR2 are SGHAT and FQDESV (reference sequence). CDR3 length equals 13 residues.

CDR3 in DNA: TGTGCCAGTGGCGTCCGACGGGACAGGGGGTCCGAGCAGTACTTC. Protein product: CASGVRRDRGSEQYF. This chain connects TRBV11-2 to TRBJ2-7, with TRBD1 matching 11 bases. The CDR3 totals 15 residues. Per the germline V gene, CDR1 is SGHAT and CDR2 is FQNNGV. J gave up 6 bases and V 9 bases, and 13 bases lay outside the gene matches.

The chain has TRBV7-8 and TRBJ2-2, with TRBD2 matching 10 bases. Per germline, CDR1 SGHVS and CDR2 FQNEAQ. The CDR3 runs to 17 residues. The trim removed 1 base at V and 12 bases at J, leaving 14 bases unmatched. Written as DNA, the CDR3 is TGTGCCAGCAGCTTAGGAACGGGAGGGCTAGCGGGAGTTAAGCTGTTTTTT. Residues: CASSLGTGGLAGVKLFF.

The chain has TRBV7-9 and TRBJ2-7; weak D call: TRBD1 (6 bases). CDR3 length: 14 residues. V gave up 2 bases and J gave up 4 bases, with 12 bases separating them. Germline V gives CDR1 SEHNR, CDR2 FQNEAQ (reference sequence). The CDR3 nucleotides are TGTGCCAGCAGCTTAATCGGGCAGGGGTACGAGCAGTACTTC. It encodes CASSLIGQGYEQYF.